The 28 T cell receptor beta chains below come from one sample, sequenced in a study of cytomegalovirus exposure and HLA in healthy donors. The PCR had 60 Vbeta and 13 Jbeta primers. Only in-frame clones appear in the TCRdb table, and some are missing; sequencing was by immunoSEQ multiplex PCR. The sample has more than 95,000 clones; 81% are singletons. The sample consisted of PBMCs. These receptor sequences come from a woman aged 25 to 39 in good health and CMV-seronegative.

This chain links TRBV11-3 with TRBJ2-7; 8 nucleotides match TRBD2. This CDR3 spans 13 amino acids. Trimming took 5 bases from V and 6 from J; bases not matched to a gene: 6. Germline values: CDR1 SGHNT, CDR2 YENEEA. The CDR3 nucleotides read TGTGCCAGCAGCACCCGGCTAGCGGGCGAGCAGTACTTC. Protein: CASSTRLAGEQYF.

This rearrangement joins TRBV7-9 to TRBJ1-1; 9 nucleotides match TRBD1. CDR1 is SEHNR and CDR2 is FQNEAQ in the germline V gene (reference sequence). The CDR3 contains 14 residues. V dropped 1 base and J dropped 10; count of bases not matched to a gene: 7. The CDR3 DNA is TGTGCCAGCAGCTTAGTTCAGGGACAGGGAGCAGCTTTCTTT. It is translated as CASSLVQGQGAAFF.

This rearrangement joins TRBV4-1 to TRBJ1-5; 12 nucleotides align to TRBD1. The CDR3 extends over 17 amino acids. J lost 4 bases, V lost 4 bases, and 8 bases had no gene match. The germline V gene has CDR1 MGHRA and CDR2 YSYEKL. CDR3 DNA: TGCGCCAGCAGCCCAAGCGGGACAGGGGGCCCTAATCAGCCCCAGCATTTT. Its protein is CASSPSGTGGPNQPQHF.

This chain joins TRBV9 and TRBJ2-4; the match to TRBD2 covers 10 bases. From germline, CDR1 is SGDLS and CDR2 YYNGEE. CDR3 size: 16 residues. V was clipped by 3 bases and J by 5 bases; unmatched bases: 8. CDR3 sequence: CASSATPLAGENIQYF. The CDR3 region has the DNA TGTGCCAGCAGCGCAACCCCGCTAGCGGGAGAAAACATTCAGTACTTC.

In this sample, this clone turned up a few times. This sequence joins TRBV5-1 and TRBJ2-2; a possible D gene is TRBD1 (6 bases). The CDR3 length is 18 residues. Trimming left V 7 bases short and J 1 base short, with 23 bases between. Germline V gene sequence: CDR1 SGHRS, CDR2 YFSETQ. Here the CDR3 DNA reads TGCGCCAGCCTAAAAGAACCACCCGGGACAATGAACACCGGGGAGCTGTTTTTT. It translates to CASLKEPPGTMNTGELFF.

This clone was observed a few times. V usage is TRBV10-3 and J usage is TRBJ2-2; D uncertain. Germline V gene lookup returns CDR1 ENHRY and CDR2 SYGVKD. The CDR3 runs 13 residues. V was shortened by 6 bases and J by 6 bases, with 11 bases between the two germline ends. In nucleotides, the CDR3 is TGTGCCATCAGGGAATTGGGCGCCGGGGAGCTGTTTTTT. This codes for CAIRELGAGELFF.

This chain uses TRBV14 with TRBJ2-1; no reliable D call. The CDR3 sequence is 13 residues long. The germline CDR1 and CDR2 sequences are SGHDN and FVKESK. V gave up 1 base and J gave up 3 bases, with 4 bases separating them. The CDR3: CASSQGHYNEQFF. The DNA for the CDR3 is TGTGCCAGCAGCCAAGGACACTACAATGAGCAGTTCTTC. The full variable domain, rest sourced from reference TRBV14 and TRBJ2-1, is EAGVTQFPSHSVIEKGQTVTLRCDPISGHDNLYWYRRVMGKEIKFLLHFVKESKQDESGMPNNRFLAERTGGTYSTLKVQPAELEDSGVYFCASSQGHYNEQFFGPGTRLTVL.

CDR3 region: CASSLSRGSVKLFF. CDR3 sequence (DNA): TGTGCCAGCAGCTTAAGCAGGGGGTCGGTAAAACTGTTTTTT. The J gene is TRBJ1-4, the V gene TRBV11-2; 7 positions agree with TRBD1. The CDR3 runs to 14 residues. V shed 2 bases and J 10 bases; nucleotides not matched to a gene: 7. Germline CDR1 is SGHAT and CDR2 is FQNNGV.

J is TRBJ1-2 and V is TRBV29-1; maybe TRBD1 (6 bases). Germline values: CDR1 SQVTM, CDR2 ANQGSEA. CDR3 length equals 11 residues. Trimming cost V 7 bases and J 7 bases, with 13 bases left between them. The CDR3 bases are TGCAGCGATACCGTAGGGGGTGGCTACACCTTC. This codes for CSDTVGGGYTF.

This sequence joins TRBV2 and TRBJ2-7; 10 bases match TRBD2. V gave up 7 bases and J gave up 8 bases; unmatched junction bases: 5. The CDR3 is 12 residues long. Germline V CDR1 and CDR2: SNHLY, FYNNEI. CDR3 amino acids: CASKTSGDQQYF. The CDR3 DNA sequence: TGTGCCAGCAAAACTAGCGGGGACCAGCAGTACTTC.

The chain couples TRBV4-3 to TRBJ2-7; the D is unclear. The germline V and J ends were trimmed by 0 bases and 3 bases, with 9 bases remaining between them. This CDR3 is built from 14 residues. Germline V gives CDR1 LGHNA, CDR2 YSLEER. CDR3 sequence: CASSQELRFYEQYF. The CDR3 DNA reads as TGCGCCAGCAGCCAAGAGTTGCGGTTCTACGAGCAGTACTTC.

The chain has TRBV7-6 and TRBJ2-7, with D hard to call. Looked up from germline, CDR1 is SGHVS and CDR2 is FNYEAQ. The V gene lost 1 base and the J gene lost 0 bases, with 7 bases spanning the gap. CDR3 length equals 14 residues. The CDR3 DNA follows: TGTGCCAGCAGCTTAGGGTACAACTCCTACGAGCAGTACTTC. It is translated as CASSLGYNSYEQYF. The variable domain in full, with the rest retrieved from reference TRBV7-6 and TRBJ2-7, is GAGVSQSPRYKVTKRGQDVALRCDPISGHVSLYWYRQALGQGPEFLTYFNYEAQQDKSGLPNDRFSAERPEGSISTLTIQRTEQRDSAMYRCASSLGYNSYEQYFGPGTRLTVT.

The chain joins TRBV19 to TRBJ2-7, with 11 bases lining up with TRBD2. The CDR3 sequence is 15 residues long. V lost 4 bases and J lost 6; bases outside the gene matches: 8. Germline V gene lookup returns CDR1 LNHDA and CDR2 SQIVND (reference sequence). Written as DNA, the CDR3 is TGTGCCAGTAGTAACCTAGCGGGAGGCTCTCTCGAGCAGTACTTC. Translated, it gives CASSNLAGGSLEQYF.

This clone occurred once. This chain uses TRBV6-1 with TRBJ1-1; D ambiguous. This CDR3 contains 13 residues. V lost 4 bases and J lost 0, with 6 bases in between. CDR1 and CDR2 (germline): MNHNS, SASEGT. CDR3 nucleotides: TGTGCCAGCAGTGCCCTATTGAACACTGAAGCTTTCTTT. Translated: CASSALLNTEAFF.

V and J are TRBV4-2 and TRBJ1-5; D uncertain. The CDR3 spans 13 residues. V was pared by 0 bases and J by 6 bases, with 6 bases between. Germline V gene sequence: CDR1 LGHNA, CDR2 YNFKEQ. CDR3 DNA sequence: TGTGCCAGCAGCCAAGAAGTGCGTCAGCCCCAGCATTTT. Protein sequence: CASSQEVRQPQHF.

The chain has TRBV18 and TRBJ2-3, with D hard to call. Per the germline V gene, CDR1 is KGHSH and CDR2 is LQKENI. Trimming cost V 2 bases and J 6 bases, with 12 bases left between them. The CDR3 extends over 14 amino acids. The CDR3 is CASSPSARRDTQYF. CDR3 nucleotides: TGTGCCAGCTCACCATCCGCGCGTCGGGATACGCAGTATTTT.

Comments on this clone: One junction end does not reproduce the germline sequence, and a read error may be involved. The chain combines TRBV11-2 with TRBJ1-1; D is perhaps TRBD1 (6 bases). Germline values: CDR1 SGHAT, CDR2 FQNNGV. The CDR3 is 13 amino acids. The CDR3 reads CASSLAGLGQAFF. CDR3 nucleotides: TGTGCCAGCAGCTTGGCAGGATTGGGACAAGCCTTCTTT.

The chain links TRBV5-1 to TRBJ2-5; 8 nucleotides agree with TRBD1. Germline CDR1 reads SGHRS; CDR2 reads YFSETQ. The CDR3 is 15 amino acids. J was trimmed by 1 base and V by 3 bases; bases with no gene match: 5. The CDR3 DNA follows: TGCGCCAGCAGCTCCACGGGACAGGCCCAAGAGACCCAGTACTTC. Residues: CASSSTGQAQETQYF.

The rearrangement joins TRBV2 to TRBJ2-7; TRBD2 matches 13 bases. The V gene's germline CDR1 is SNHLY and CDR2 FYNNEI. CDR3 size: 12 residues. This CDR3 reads CASSLTSGRLLV. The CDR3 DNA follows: TGTGCCAGCAGCCTGACTAGCGGGAGGCTCCTGGTC.

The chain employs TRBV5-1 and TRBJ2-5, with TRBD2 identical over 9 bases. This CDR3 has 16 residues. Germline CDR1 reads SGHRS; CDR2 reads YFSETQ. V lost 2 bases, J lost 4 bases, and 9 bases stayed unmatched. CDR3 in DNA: TGCGCCAGCAGCTTAGGCGGGAGGGCCCTCGGAGAGACCCAGTACTTC. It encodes CASSLGGRALGETQYF.

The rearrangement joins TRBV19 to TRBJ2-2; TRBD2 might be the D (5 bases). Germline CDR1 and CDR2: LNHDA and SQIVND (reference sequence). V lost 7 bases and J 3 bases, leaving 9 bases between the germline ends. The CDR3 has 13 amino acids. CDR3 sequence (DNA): TGTGCCAGTAATCGGGATTACACCGGGGAGCTGTTTTTT. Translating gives CASNRDYTGELFF.

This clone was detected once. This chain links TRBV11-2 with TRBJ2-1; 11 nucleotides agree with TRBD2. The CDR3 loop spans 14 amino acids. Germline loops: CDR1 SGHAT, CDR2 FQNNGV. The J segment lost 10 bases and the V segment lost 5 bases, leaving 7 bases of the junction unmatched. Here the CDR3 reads CASSLVTSGGEQFF. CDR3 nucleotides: TGTGCCAGCAGCCTGGTAACTAGCGGGGGCGAGCAGTTCTTC.

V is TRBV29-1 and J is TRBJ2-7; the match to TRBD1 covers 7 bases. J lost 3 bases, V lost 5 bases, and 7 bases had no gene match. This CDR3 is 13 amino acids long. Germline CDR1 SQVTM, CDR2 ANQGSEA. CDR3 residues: CSVTGVSRYEQYF. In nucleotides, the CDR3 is TGCAGCGTTACAGGGGTCTCTCGCTACGAGCAGTACTTC.

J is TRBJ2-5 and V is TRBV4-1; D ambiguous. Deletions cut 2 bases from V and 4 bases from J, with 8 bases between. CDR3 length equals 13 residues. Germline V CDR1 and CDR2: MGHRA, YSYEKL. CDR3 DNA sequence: TGCGCCAGCAGCCAATGGGCACGAGAGACCCAGTACTTC. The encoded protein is CASSQWARETQYF.

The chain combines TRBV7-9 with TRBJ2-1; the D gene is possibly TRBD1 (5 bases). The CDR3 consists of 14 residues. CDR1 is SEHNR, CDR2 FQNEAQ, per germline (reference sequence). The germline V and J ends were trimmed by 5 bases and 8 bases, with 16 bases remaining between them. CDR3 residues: CASSGRTLVHEQFF. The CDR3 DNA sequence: TGTGCCAGCAGCGGAAGGACACTCGTGCATGAGCAGTTCTTC. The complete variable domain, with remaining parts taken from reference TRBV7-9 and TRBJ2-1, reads DTGVSQNPRHKITKRGQNVTFRCDPISEHNRLYWYRQTLGQGPEFLTYFQNEAQLEKSRLLSDRFSAERPKGSFSTLEIQRTEQGDSAMYLCASSGRTLVHEQFFGPGTRLTVL.

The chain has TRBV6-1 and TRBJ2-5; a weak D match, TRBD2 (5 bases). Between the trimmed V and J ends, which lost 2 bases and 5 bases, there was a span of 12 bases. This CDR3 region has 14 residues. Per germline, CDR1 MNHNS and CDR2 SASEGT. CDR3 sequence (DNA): TGTGCCAGCAGTGAAATAGGACTGAGGGAGACCCAGTACTTC. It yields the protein CASSEIGLRETQYF.

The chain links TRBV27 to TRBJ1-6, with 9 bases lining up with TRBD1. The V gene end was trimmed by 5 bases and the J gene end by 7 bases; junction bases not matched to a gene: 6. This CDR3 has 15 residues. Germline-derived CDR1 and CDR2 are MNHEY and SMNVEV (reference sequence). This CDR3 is CASSAGTGSNSPLHF. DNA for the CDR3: TGTGCCAGCAGTGCCGGGACAGGGTCCAATTCACCCCTCCACTTT.

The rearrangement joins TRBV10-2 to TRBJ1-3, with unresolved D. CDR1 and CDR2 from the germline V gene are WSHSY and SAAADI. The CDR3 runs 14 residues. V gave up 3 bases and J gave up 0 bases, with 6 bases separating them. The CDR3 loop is CASSDGGSGNTIYF. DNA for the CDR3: TGCGCCAGCAGTGACGGCGGCTCTGGAAACACCATATATTTT.